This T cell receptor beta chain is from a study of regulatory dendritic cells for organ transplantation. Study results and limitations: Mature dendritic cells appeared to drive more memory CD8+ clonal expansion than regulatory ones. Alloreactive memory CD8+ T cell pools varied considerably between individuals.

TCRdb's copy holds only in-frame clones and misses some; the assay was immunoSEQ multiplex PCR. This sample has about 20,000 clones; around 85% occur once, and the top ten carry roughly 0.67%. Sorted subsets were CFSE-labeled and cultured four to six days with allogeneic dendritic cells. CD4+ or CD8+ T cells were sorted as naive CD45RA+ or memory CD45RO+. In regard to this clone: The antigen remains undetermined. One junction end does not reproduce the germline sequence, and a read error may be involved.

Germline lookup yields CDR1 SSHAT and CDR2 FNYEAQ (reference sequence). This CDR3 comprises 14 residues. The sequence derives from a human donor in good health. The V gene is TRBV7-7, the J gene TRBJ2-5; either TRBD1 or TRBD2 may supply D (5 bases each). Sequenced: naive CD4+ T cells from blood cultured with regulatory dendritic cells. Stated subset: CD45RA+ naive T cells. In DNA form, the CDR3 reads TGTGCTAGCAGCCGGTCGGGGCCGGGCGAGACCCAGTACTTC. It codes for CASSRSGPGETQYF.